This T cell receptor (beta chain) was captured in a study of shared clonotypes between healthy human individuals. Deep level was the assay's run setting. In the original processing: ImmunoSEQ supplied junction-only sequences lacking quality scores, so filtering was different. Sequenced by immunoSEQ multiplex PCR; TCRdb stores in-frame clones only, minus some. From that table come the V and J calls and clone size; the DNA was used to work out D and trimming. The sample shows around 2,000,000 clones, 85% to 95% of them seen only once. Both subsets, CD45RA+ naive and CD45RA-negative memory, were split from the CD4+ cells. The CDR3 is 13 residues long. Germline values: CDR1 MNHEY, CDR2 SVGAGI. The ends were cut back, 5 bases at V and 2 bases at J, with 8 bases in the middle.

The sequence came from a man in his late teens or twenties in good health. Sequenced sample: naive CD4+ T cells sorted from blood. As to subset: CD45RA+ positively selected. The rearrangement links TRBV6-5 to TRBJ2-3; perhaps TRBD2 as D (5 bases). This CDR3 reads CASSERFTDTQYF. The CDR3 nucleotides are TGTGCCAGCAGTGAGCGGTTCACAGATACGCAGTATTTT.